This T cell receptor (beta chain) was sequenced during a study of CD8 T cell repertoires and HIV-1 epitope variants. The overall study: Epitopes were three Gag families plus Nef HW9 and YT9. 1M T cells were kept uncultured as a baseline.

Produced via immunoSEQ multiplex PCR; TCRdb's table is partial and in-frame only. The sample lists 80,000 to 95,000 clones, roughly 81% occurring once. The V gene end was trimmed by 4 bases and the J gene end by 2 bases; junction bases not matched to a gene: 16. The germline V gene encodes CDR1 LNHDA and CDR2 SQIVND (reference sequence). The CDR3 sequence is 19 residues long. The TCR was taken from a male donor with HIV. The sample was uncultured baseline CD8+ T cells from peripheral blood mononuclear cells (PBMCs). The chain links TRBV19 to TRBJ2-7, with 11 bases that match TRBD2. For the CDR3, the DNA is TGTGCCAGTAGTAGATCGATAGGGCTAGCGGGAGGTCAGACCTACGAGCAGTACTTC. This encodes CASSRSIGLAGGQTYEQYF.